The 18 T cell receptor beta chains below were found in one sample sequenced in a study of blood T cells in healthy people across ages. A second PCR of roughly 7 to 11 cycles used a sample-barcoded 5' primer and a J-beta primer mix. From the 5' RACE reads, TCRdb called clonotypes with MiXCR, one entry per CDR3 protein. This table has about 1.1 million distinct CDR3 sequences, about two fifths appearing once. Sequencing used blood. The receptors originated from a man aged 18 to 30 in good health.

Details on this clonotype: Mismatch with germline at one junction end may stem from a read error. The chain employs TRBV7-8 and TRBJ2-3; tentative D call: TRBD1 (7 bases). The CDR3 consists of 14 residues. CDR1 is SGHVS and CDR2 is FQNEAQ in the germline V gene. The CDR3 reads CASSPPGGRDAQYF. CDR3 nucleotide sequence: TGTGCCAGCAGCCCCCCAGGGGGGCGAGATGCGCAGTATTTT.

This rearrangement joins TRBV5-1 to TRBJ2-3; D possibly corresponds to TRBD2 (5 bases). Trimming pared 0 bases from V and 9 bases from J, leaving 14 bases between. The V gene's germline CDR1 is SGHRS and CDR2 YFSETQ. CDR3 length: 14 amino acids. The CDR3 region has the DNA TGCGCCAGCAGCTTGGTTAAGGAGGAAAGCACGCAGTATTTT. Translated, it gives CASSLVKEESTQYF. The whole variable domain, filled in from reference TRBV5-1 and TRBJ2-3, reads KAGVTQTPRYLIKTRGQQVTLSCSPISGHRSVSWYQQTPGQGLQFLFEYFSETQRNKGNFPGRFSGRQFSNSRSEMNVSTLELGDSALYLCASSLVKEESTQYFGPGTRLTVL.

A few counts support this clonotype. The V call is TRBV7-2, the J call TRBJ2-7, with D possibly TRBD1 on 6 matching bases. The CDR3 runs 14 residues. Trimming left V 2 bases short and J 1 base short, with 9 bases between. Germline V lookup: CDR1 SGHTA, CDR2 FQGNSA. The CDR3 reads CASSLKDSSYEQYF. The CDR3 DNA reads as TGTGCCAGCAGCTTAAAGGACAGTTCCTACGAGCAGTACTTC.

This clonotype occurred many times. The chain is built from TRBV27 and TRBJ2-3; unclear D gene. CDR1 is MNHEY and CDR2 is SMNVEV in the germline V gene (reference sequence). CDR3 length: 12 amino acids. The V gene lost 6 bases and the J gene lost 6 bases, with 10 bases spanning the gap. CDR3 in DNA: TGTGCCAGCAGCCCAGGTTCGGATACGCAGTATTTT. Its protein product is CASSPGSDTQYF.

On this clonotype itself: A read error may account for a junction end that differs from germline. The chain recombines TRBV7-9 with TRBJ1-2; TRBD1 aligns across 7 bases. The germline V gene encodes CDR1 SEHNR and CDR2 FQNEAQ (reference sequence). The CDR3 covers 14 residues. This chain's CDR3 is CTSSRVSGTETHTF. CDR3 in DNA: TGTACCAGCAGCCGAGTCTCCGGGACAGAGACGCACACCTTC.

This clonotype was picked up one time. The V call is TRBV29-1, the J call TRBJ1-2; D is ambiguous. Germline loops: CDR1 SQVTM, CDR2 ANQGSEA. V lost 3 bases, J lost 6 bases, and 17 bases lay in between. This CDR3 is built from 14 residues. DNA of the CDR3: TGCAGCGTTGAGTGCGGGTCCTCAGCTGATGGCTACACCTTC. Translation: CSVECGSSADGYTF.

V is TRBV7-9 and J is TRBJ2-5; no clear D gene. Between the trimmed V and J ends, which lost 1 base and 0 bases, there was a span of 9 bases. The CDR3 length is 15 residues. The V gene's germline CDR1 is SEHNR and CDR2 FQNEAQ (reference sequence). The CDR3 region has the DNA TGTGCCAGCAGCTTAGAGGAAGTGTACCAAGAGACCCAGTACTTC. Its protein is CASSLEEVYQETQYF. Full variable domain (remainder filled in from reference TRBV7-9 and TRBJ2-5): DTGVSQNPRHKITKRGQNVTFRCDPISEHNRLYWYRQTLGQGPEFLTYFQNEAQLEKSRLLSDRFSAERPKGSFSTLEIQRTEQGDSAMYLCASSLEEVYQETQYFGPGTRLLVL.

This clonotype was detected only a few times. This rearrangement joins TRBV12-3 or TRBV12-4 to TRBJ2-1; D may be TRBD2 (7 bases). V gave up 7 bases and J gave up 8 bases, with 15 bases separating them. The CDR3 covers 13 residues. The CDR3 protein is CASTLGGADEQFF. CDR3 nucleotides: TGTGCCAGCACCTTGGGGGGGGCGGATGAGCAGTTCTTC.

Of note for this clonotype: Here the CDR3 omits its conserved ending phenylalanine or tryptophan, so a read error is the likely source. The CDR3 DNA follows: TGTGCCAGCAGTTTAGGTGGGCGTTTGAGCGATGAGCAGTTCTTA. This codes for CASSLGGRLSDEQFL. The rearrangement joins TRBV28 to TRBJ2-1; unclear D gene. The CDR3 consists of 15 residues. CDR1 MDHEN and CDR2 SYDVKM come from the germline V gene. The V and J ends lost 2 bases and 8 bases respectively, with 16 bases between them.

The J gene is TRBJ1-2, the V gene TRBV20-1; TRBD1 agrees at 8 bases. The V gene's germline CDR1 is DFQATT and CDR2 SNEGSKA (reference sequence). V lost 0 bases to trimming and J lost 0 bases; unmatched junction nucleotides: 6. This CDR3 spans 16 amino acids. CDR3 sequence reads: CSARDAGQDSNYGYTF. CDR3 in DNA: TGCAGTGCTAGAGATGCGGGACAGGATTCTAACTATGGCTACACCTTC.

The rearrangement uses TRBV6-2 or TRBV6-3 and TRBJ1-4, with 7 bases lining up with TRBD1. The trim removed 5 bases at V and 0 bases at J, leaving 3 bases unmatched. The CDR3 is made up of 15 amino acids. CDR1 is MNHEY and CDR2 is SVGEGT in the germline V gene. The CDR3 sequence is CASSRQGSTNEKLFF. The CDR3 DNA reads TGTGCCAGCAGTCGACAGGGATCAACTAATGAAAAACTGTTTTTT.

CDR3 nucleotides: TGTGCCAGCAGCTCATCGGTGGGTTATGGTGAAAAACTGTTTTTT. It specifies CASSSSVGYGEKLFF. This rearrangement joins TRBV7-2 to TRBJ1-4, with D hard to call. From germline, CDR1 is SGHTA and CDR2 FQGNSA. V was pared by 4 bases and J by 7 bases, with 16 bases between. The CDR3 has 15 amino acids.

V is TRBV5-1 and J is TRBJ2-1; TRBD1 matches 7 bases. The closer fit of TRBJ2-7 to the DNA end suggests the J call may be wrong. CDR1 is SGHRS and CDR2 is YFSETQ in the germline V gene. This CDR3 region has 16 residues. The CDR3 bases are TGCGCCAGCAGCTTGGAAGGACAGGTCTCCTACAATGAGCAGTACTTC. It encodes CASSLEGQVSYNEQYF.

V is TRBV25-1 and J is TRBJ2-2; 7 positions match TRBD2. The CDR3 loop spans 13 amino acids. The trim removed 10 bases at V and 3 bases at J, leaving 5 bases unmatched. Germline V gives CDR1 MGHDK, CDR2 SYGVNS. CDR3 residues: CATRDYHTGELFF. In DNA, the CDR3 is TGTGCCACCCGGGACTACCACACCGGGGAGCTGTTTTTT.

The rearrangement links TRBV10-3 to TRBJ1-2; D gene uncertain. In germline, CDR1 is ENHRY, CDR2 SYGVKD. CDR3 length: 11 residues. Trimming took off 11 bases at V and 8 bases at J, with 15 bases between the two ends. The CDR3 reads CASSGMGGYTF. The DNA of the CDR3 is TGTGCCTCGTCAGGCATGGGAGGCTACACCTTC.

CDR3: CASSQRARGGNDEQFF. CDR3 nucleotide sequence: TGCGCCAGCAGCCAACGCGCTAGGGGGGGGAACGATGAGCAGTTCTTC. V and J are TRBV4-3 and TRBJ2-1; maybe TRBD2 (7 bases). The length of the CDR3 is 16 residues. The V gene's germline CDR1 is LGHNA and CDR2 YSLEER. Between the trimmed V and J ends, which lost 2 bases and 8 bases, there was a span of 19 bases.

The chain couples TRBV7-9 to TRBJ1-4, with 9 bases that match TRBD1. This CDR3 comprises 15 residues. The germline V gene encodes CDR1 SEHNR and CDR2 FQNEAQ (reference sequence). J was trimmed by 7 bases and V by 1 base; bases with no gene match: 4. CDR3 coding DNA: TGTGCCAGCAGCTTAGATGTGGGACAGGGTGAAAAACTGTTTTTT. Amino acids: CASSLDVGQGEKLFF.

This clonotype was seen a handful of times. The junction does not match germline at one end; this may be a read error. The CDR3, as DNA: TGCGCCAGCGGCTTGGGCTCTGCACAAGAGACCCAGTACTTC. This sequence encodes CASGLGSAQETQYF. This chain joins TRBV5-1 and TRBJ2-5; the D is unclear. Germline CDR1 SGHRS, CDR2 YFSETQ. The CDR3 extends over 14 amino acids.